The 12 T cell receptor beta chains below all came from one sample that was sequenced in a study of identical twins. TCRdb reprocessed the 5' RACE reads with MiXCR, giving one entry per CDR3 protein. Here the sample spans 250,000 or so distinct CDR3 sequences, about 9% being singletons. Separately, the same data were catalogued under a study of yellow fever vaccine responses in identical twins.

Specimen: CD8+ T cells sorted from blood. The receptors shown here come from a woman aged 18-29 years in good health.

This rearrangement joins TRBV15 to TRBJ2-7, with 10 nucleotides matching TRBD2. V was clipped by 4 bases and J by 1 base; unmatched bases: 1. CDR1 is LNHNV and CDR2 is YYDKDF in the germline V gene (reference sequence). The CDR3 consists of 14 residues. This CDR3 is CATSKGLASYEQYF. The CDR3, as DNA: TGTGCCACCAGCAAGGGACTAGCGTCCTACGAGCAGTACTTC.

This clonotype was detected many times. The chain combines TRBV12-3 or TRBV12-4 with TRBJ1-2; no firm D call. CDR3 length equals 11 residues. V dropped 8 bases and J dropped 6 bases, with 10 bases sitting between them. CDR3 residues: CASGTLDGYTF. As DNA, the CDR3 is TGTGCCAGCGGCACCCTGGATGGCTACACCTTC.

This chain connects TRBV6-4 to TRBJ1-2; unclear D gene. The CDR3 sequence is 13 residues long. The V and J ends lost 0 bases and 8 bases respectively, with 10 bases between them. CDR1 MRHNA and CDR2 SNTAGT come from the germline V gene. The CDR3 reads CASSDSEGDGYTF. The CDR3 nucleotides read TGTGCCAGCAGTGACTCTGAGGGAGACGGCTACACCTTC.

This chain uses TRBV7-3 with TRBJ2-2; a weak D match, TRBD2 (5 bases). Germline V gene sequence: CDR1 SGHTA, CDR2 FQGTGA. The CDR3 extends over 14 amino acids. Trimming pared 5 bases from V and 6 bases from J, leaving 13 bases between. CDR3 in amino acids: CASSPRSGPGELFF. The DNA of the CDR3 is TGTGCCAGCAGCCCCCGGAGCGGTCCCGGGGAGCTGTTTTTT.

The CDR3 region has the DNA TGTGCCACCAGCAGTATCAGCGGGGGGGGTGAGCAGTTCTTC. This gives the protein CATSSISGGGEQFF. This rearrangement joins TRBV15 to TRBJ2-1, with TRBD2 matching over 10 bases. The CDR3 runs to 14 residues. V dropped 3 bases and J dropped 9; count of bases not matched to a gene: 5. Germline V gene lookup returns CDR1 LNHNV and CDR2 YYDKDF (reference sequence).

This clonotype appeared a few times. The chain combines TRBV29-1 with TRBJ2-3; 14 bases fit TRBD2. The germline V gene has CDR1 SQVTM and CDR2 ANQGSEA. The CDR3 has 17 residues. V shed 4 bases and J 0 bases; nucleotides not matched to a gene: 6. Written as DNA, the CDR3 is TGCAGCGTTGCAGGGACTAGCGGGAGTCCTAGCACAGATACGCAGTATTTT. The encoded protein is CSVAGTSGSPSTDTQYF.

This rearrangement joins TRBV5-1 to TRBJ2-5; D perhaps matches TRBD2 (7 bases). There are 15 residues in the CDR3. The V gene's germline CDR1 is SGHRS and CDR2 YFSETQ. Trimming stripped 4 bases from V and 4 bases from J, with 17 bases between. The CDR3: CASSPTVGGLETQYF. The CDR3 nucleotides are TGCGCCAGCAGCCCCACGGTGGGGGGGCTAGAGACCCAGTACTTC.

This sequence joins TRBV9 and TRBJ2-3; 8 positions match TRBD2. Looked up from germline, CDR1 is SGDLS and CDR2 is YYNGEE. The CDR3 covers 17 residues. Losses at the gene ends were 4 bases for V and 2 bases for J; bases not matched to a gene: 12. CDR3 region: CASSSGTSGSYTDTQYF. CDR3 in DNA: TGTGCCAGCAGCTCAGGAACTAGCGGCTCTTACACAGATACGCAGTATTTT.

The table lists this clonotype with a few counts. J is TRBJ2-1 and V is TRBV29-1; D is ambiguous. CDR1 and CDR2 (germline): SQVTM, ANQGSEA. The CDR3 runs 15 residues. V was trimmed by 1 base and J by 0 bases, leaving 10 bases between them. DNA for the CDR3: TGCAGCGTTGAAGGAACAGACCGCTCCTACAATGAGCAGTTCTTC. Protein sequence: CSVEGTDRSYNEQFF.

This clonotype was observed a few times. The J gene is TRBJ2-5, the V gene TRBV9, with 9 nucleotides matching TRBD2. This CDR3 spans 15 amino acids. J lost 2 bases, V lost 3 bases, and 5 bases had no gene match. Germline V gene lookup returns CDR1 SGDLS and CDR2 YYNGEE. The DNA of the CDR3 is TGTGCCAGCAGCGCTAGGCTAGCGGGACAAGAGACCCAGTACTTC. Protein product: CASSARLAGQETQYF.

This clonotype is a singleton in its sample. This may be a read error, as it is one base from a much larger clone. The gene calls are TRBV12-3 or TRBV12-4 and TRBJ1-6; D is perhaps TRBD1 (6 bases). Deletions cut 7 bases from V and 2 bases from J, with 12 bases between. The CDR3 runs 15 residues. The CDR3 DNA is TGTGCCAGCACTGGTCGGACAGCCTATAATTCACCCCTCCACTTT. Translating it yields CASTGRTAYNSPLHF.

This clonotype occurred many times. This chain uses TRBV4-3 with TRBJ2-1, with 13 bases fitting TRBD2. Germline V gives CDR1 LGHNA, CDR2 YSLEER. V dropped 4 bases and J dropped 8; count of bases not matched to a gene: 11. This CDR3 comprises 17 residues. CDR3: CASSPPALAGGRDEQFF. The CDR3, as DNA: TGCGCCAGCAGCCCCCCAGCACTAGCGGGAGGGCGGGATGAGCAGTTCTTC.